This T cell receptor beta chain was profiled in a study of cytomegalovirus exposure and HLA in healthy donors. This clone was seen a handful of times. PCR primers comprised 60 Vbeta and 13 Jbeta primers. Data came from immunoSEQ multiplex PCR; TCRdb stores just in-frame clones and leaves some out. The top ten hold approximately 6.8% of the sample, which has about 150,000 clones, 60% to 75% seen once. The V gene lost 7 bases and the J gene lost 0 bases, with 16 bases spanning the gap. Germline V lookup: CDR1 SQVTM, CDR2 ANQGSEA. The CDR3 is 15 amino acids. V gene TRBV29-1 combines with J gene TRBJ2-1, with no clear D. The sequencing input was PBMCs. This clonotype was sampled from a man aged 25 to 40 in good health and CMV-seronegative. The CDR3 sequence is CSAPLGSSSYNEQFF. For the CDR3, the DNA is TGCAGCGCTCCGTTAGGATCTAGCTCCTACAATGAGCAGTTCTTC.